This T cell receptor beta chain derives from a study of spatial heterogeneity in lung cancer. TCRdb independently ran MiXCR on the 5' RACE reads; one entry per CDR3 protein. The table shows 110,000 or so distinct CDR3 sequences, with roughly 10% occurring only once. The time point: blood at routine non-recurrence follow-up after resection. This CDR3 is built from 14 residues. Deletions cut 5 bases from V and 8 bases from J, with 18 bases between. Looked up from germline, CDR1 is SGHAT and CDR2 is FQNNGV. The clonotype originates from a female donor with early-stage non-small cell lung cancer. The material was PBMCs, obtained at follow-up. The rearrangement links TRBV11-2 to TRBJ1-1, with D possibly TRBD1 on 6 matching bases. CDR3 nucleotides: TGTGCCAGCAGCGTCCTTACAGGGCCGGAAGAAGCTTTCTTT. This gives the protein CASSVLTGPEEAFF.